This TCR beta chain was sequenced in a study of cytomegalovirus exposure and HLA in healthy donors. Overall study findings and caveats: Researchers reported from a later analysis that most CMV-associated TCR beta chains appeared HLA-restricted. Three of the chains that were CMV-associated were confirmed in vitro to be specific for CMV antigens. An analysis done earlier found most TCR beta V segments productive about 90% or about 30% of the time.

This clone was picked up one time. Its specificity is not known. This CDR3 has 11 residues. Germline CDR1 PRHDT, CDR2 FYEKMQ (reference sequence). With 2 bases removed from V and 6 bases from J, the gap between germline ends came to 4 bases. Both 60 Vbeta primers and 13 Jbeta primers went into the PCR. Profiled with immunoSEQ multiplex PCR; TCRdb holds only in-frame clones, not every one. This sample has 80,000 to 130,000 clones; around 75% occur once, and the top ten carry 14%. The sample comprised PBMCs. This sequence was found in a male donor in good health and CMV-seropositive. V and J are TRBV13 and TRBJ1-2; no firm D call. The CDR3 spells CASSLTHGYTF. The CDR3 coding sequence is TGTGCCAGCAGCTTAACTCATGGCTACACCTTC.